This T cell receptor beta chain was observed in a study of blood T cell repertoires in COVID-19. Study details: PBMCs, B-cell-depleted T cells, or T cells were the source of the cDNA or gDNA that made up the material.

In the original workflow: Amplification with reference gene primers provided the estimates of nucleated cell counts. Profiled with immunoSEQ multiplex PCR; TCRdb holds only in-frame clones, not every one. From that table come the V and J calls and clone size; the DNA was used to work out D and trimming. This table holds around 390,000 clones, just under 90% found once. Donors in Cohort 3 who had recovered were those with two negative PCRs, healthcare professional clearance, or resolution of their symptoms. In this sample, this clone turned up a few times. CDR3 length equals 15 residues. CDR1 and CDR2 (germline): MNHEY, SVGAGI. Trimming left V 6 bases short and J 7 bases short, with 16 bases between.

The sequence was obtained from a woman aged 45-65 years who had recovered from COVID-19. V gene TRBV6-5 combines with J gene TRBJ1-6; D is possibly TRBD1 (6 bases). The sequenced material came from PBMCs or T cells enriched from blood (not recorded which). This chain's CDR3 is CASRRTRTVNSPLHF. The CDR3 DNA sequence: TGTGCCAGCAGACGAACAAGGACAGTAAATTCACCCCTCCACTTT.